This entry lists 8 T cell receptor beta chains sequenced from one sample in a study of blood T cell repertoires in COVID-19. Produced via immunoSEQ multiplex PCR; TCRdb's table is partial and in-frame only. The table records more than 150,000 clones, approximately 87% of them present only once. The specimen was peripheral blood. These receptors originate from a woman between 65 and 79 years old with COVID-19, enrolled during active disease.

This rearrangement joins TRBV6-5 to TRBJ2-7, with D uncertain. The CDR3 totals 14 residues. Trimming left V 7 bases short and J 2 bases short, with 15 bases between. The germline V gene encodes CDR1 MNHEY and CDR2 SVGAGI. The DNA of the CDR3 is TGTGCCAGCAATATTATGAGTACTACCTACGAGCAGTACTTC. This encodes CASNIMSTTYEQYF.

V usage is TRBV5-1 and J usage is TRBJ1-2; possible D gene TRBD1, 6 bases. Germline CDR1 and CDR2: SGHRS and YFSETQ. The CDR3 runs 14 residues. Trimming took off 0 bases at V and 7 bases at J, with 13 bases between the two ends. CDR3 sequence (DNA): TGCGCCAGCAGCTTGGCCGCAGGGGCGCGTGGCTACACCTTC. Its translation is CASSLAAGARGYTF. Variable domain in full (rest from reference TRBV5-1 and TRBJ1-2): KAGVTQTPRYLIKTRGQQVTLSCSPISGHRSVSWYQQTPGQGLQFLFEYFSETQRNKGNFPGRFSGRQFSNSRSEMNVSTLELGDSALYLCASSLAAGARGYTFGSGTRLTVV.

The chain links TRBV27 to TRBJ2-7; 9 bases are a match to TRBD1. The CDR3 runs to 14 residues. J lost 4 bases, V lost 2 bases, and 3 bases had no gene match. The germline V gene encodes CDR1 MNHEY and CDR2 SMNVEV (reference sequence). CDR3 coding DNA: TGTGCCAGCAGTTTAAGGACAGGGGAATACGAGCAGTACTTC. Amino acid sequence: CASSLRTGEYEQYF.

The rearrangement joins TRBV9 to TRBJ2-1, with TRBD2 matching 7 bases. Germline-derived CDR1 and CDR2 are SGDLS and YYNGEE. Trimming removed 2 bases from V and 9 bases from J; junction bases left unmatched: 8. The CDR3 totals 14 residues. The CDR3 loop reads CASSVEPLAIEQFF. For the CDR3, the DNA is TGTGCCAGCAGCGTGGAGCCACTAGCGATTGAGCAGTTCTTC.

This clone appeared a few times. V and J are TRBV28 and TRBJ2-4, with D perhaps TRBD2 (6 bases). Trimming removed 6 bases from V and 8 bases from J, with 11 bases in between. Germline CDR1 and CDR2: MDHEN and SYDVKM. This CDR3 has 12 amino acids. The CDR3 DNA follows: TGTGCCAGCAGGCCCGGGGGTGACATTCAGTACTTC. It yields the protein CASRPGGDIQYF. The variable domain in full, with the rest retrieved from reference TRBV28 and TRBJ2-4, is DVKVTQSSRYLVKRTGEKVFLECVQDMDHENMFWYRQDPGLGLRLIYFSYDVKMKEKGDIPEGYSVSREKKERFSLILESASTNQTSMYLCASRPGGDIQYFGAGTRLSVL.

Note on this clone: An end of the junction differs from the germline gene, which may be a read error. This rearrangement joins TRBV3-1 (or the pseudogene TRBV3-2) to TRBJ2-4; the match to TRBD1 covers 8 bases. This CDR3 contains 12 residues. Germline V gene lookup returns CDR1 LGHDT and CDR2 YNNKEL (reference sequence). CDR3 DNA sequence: TGTGCCAGCAGCCAGCAGGACAGGGTTCACTACTTC. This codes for CASSQQDRVHYF.

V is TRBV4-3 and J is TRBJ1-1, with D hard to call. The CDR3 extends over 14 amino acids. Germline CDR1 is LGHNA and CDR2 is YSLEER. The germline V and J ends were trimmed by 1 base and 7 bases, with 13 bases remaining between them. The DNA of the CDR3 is TGCGCCAGCAGCCAAGGTGCAGGTAACGGTGAAGCTTTCTTT. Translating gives CASSQGAGNGEAFF.

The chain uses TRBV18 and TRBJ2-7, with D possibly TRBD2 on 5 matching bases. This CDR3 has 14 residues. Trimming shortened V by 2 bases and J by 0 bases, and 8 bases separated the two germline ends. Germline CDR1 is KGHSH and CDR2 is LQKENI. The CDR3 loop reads CASSPSRDSYEQYF. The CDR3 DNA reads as TGTGCCAGCTCACCAAGCCGGGACTCCTACGAGCAGTACTTC.